Below, 16 T cell receptor beta chains from the same sample are listed, as sequenced in a study of T cell repertoires in ileal Crohn's disease. Using immunoSEQ multiplex PCR, the repertoire was profiled, and TCRdb retains in-frame clones only, with some absent. There are some 30,000 clones in the sample; 81% occur only once, and around 5.6% lies in the top ten. Sequencing input: ileal tissue. The receptor source for this set is an adult with Crohn's disease.

The chain employs TRBV11-2 and TRBJ1-1; 7 bases map to TRBD1. The V and J ends lost 3 bases and 5 bases, in that order; junction bases with no gene match: 18. The germline V gene encodes CDR1 SGHAT and CDR2 FQNNGV. The CDR3 length is 18 residues. The CDR3 sequence is CASSFWTLYKTGRTEAFF. Here the CDR3 DNA reads TGTGCCAGCAGCTTTTGGACTCTCTATAAGACAGGGAGGACTGAAGCTTTCTTT.

This chain connects TRBV7-9 to TRBJ1-5, with a tentative D call TRBD1 (5 bases). This CDR3 is 18 amino acids long. V lost 5 bases to trimming and J lost 3 bases, with 23 bases between them. In germline, CDR1 is SEHNR, CDR2 FQNEAQ (reference sequence). The CDR3 is CASSDAYGAVGFNQPQHF. In DNA, the CDR3 is TGTGCCAGCAGCGACGCGTATGGGGCGGTTGGGTTCAATCAGCCCCAGCATTTT.

This clone occurred a few times. The rearrangement uses TRBV27 and TRBJ1-1; no reliable D call. The germline CDR1 and CDR2 sequences are MNHEY and SMNVEV (reference sequence). The CDR3 covers 15 residues. Trimming removed 0 bases at V and 1 base at J, with 9 bases between. Here the CDR3 reads CASSLSRGWNTEAFF. The CDR3 region has the DNA TGTGCCAGCAGTTTATCGCGGGGATGGAACACTGAAGCTTTCTTT.

The J gene is TRBJ2-3, the V gene TRBV29-1; 13 bases fit TRBD2. V lost 6 bases to trimming and J lost 2 bases; unmatched junction nucleotides: 2. CDR1 is SQVTM and CDR2 is ANQGSEA in the germline V gene. There are 14 residues in the CDR3. CDR3 sequence reads: CSVTSGGPTDTQYF. CDR3 coding DNA: TGCAGCGTGACTAGCGGGGGGCCCACAGATACGCAGTATTTT.

The rearrangement links TRBV19 to TRBJ1-2; 8 bases fit TRBD1. This CDR3 is 14 amino acids long. Trimming removed 8 bases from V and 4 bases from J; junction bases left unmatched: 9. The germline V gene encodes CDR1 LNHDA and CDR2 SQIVND (reference sequence). CDR3 sequence (DNA): TGTGCCAGTGGGGCTACAGGGGGAAGCTATGGCTACACCTTC. It specifies CASGATGGSYGYTF.

A few counts support this clone. This chain joins TRBV30 and TRBJ1-6; 8 nucleotides align to TRBD1. CDR1 is GTSNPN, CDR2 SVGIG, per germline (reference sequence). V was pared by 0 bases and J by 4 bases, with 11 bases of the junction left unmatched. This CDR3 region has 18 residues. The CDR3 nucleotides read TGTGCCTGGAGTGTCCCGGACAGGGTGGTTCCTTATAATTCACCCCTCCACTTT. Amino acid sequence: CAWSVPDRVVPYNSPLHF.

This chain connects TRBV30 to TRBJ1-6, with D hard to call. V was trimmed by 7 bases and J by 4 bases, leaving 17 bases between them. CDR3 size: 15 residues. Germline V CDR1 and CDR2: GTSNPN, SVGIG (reference sequence). In nucleotides, the CDR3 is TGTGCCTTCCGTCCGAGGGTAACTTATAATTCACCCCTCCACTTT. This encodes CAFRPRVTYNSPLHF.

The CDR3 spells CASSLIAGGSRAGELFF. CDR3 sequence (DNA): TGTGCCAGCAGCCTCATAGCGGGGGGGTCGAGGGCCGGGGAGCTGTTTTTT. The V call is TRBV7-2, the J call TRBJ2-2, with TRBD2 matching over 11 bases. V lost 5 bases to trimming and J lost 6 bases; unmatched junction nucleotides: 11. The CDR3 contains 17 residues. Germline assignment: CDR1 SGHTA and CDR2 FQGNSA.

The rearrangement links TRBV7-2 to TRBJ2-5; TRBD2 agrees at 13 bases. CDR1 and CDR2 (germline): SGHTA, FQGNSA. J lost 3 bases, V lost 6 bases, and 4 bases had no gene match. This CDR3 is built from 15 residues. In DNA form, the CDR3 reads TGTGCCAGCAGTTGGACTAGCGGGGGCAAAGAGACCCAGTACTTC. Encoded protein: CASSWTSGGKETQYF.

The chain combines TRBV5-6 with TRBJ2-7, with D perhaps matching TRBD2 (6 bases). Trimming pared 1 base from V and 3 bases from J, leaving 17 bases between. CDR3 length equals 16 residues. Germline CDR1 SGHDT, CDR2 YYEEEE. CDR3 coding DNA: TGTGCCAGCAGCTTGTCTCTCGGGGCGGGATTCTACGAGCAGTACTTC. This gives the protein CASSLSLGAGFYEQYF.

The chain is built from TRBV9 and TRBJ2-3, with 13 bases aligning to TRBD2. Germline CDR1 SGDLS, CDR2 YYNGEE. The trim removed 4 bases at V and 8 bases at J, leaving 16 bases unmatched. This CDR3 region has 18 residues. CDR3 sequence: CASSPRSLAGGIVGTQYF. The CDR3 nucleotides read TGTGCCAGCAGCCCCCGTTCACTAGCGGGGGGGATAGTGGGTACGCAGTATTTT.

The rearrangement joins TRBV6-5 to TRBJ1-5; D call uncertain. Trimming removed 6 bases at V and 5 bases at J, with 17 bases between. Germline V CDR1 and CDR2: MNHEY, SVGAGI. The CDR3 covers 15 residues. The CDR3 reads CASSPDVEGHQPQHF. In DNA form, the CDR3 reads TGTGCCAGCAGCCCTGACGTGGAGGGTCATCAGCCCCAGCATTTT.

This rearrangement joins TRBV18 to TRBJ1-3; D is unclear. Germline CDR1 reads KGHSH; CDR2 reads LQKENI. The V and J ends lost 2 bases and 2 bases respectively, with 19 bases between them. The CDR3 sequence is 18 residues long. In DNA form, the CDR3 reads TGTGCCAGCTCACCATACGGTCCTACGGTGCAGGCTGGAAACACCATATATTTT. The encoded protein is CASSPYGPTVQAGNTIYF. Using reference TRBV18 and TRBJ1-3 for the parts outside the CDR3, the full variable domain is NAGVMQNPRHLVRRRGQEARLRCSPMKGHSHVYWYRQLPEEGLKFMVYLQKENIIDESGMPKERFSAEFPKEGPSILRIQQVVRGDSAAYFCASSPYGPTVQAGNTIYFGEGSWLTVV.

The chain recombines TRBV4-1 with TRBJ1-2; 7 bases fit TRBD1. Germline lookup yields CDR1 MGHRA and CDR2 YSYEKL. The CDR3 has 15 amino acids. V was pared by 1 base and J by 4 bases, with 6 bases of the junction left unmatched. The CDR3 loop reads CASSQGQGRLYGYTF. The CDR3, as DNA: TGCGCCAGCAGCCAAGGACAGGGACGCCTCTATGGCTACACCTTC.

J is TRBJ1-3 and V is TRBV7-2; no clear D gene. V gave up 2 bases and J gave up 1 base, with 3 bases separating them. Germline V gives CDR1 SGHTA, CDR2 FQGNSA. The CDR3 extends over 13 amino acids. CDR3 nucleotide sequence: TGTGCCAGCAGCTTATCATCTGGAAACACCATATATTTT. Translating it yields CASSLSSGNTIYF. Filled out from reference TRBV7-2 and TRBJ1-3, the complete variable domain reads GAGVSQSPSNKVTEKGKDVELRCDPISGHTALYWYRQSLGQGLEFLIYFQGNSAPDKSGLPSDRFSAERTGGSVSTLTIQRTQQEDSAVYLCASSLSSGNTIYFGEGSWLTVV.

The CDR3 bases are TGTGCCAGCAGCCCTGGTGGCCCAGATACGCAGTATTTT. Amino acids: CASSPGGPDTQYF. The chain couples TRBV7-3 to TRBJ2-3; D is undetermined. Germline V gives CDR1 SGHTA, CDR2 FQGTGA. The V end lost 5 bases, the J end lost 4 bases, and 10 bases lay between the germline ends. CDR3 length: 13 residues.